Included here is one TCR beta chain sequence, with context. This record comes from a study of T cell changes during pregnancy in multiple sclerosis. Per germline, CDR1 MGHDK and CDR2 SYGVNS. This CDR3 contains 15 residues. V lost 3 bases, J lost 2 bases, and 6 bases stayed unmatched. Repertoires were generated with immunoSEQ multiplex PCR, while TCRdb's copy carries only in-frame clones and drops some. The sample shows some 70,000 clones, around 94% of them seen only once. This receptor was obtained from a female donor in good health, enrolled as a control in a pregnancy study. V is TRBV25-1 and J is TRBJ1-2, with 7 bases identical to TRBD1. Specimen: CD8+ T cells from peripheral blood mononuclear cells, collected in the third trimester of pregnancy. DNA of the CDR3: TGTGCCAGCAGTGATCCCACAGGGGCCAACTATGGCTACACCTTC. Protein product: CASSDPTGANYGYTF.